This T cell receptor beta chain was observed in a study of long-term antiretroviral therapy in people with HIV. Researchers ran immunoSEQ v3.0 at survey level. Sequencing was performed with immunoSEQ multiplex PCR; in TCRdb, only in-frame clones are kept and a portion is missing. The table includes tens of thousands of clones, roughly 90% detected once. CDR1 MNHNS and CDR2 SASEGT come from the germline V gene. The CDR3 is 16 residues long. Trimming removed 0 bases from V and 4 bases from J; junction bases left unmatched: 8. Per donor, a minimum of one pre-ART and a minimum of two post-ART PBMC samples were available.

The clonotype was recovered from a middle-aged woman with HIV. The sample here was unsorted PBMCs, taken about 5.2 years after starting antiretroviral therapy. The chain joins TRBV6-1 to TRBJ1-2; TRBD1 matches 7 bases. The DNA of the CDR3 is TGTGCCAGCAGTGAAGCGAGGACAGGTACGATCTATGGCTACACCTTC. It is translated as CASSEARTGTIYGYTF.